These 21 T cell receptor beta chains were sequenced from one sample in a study of shared clonotypes between healthy human individuals. Data came from immunoSEQ multiplex PCR; TCRdb stores just in-frame clones and leaves some out. The table lists 2 million or so clones, approximately 94% of them singletons. Positively selected for CCR7, the CD45RO-negative cells used as naive CD8 cells excluded terminally differentiated effector memory CD45RA+ cells. The sample was naive CD8+ T cells sorted from blood. The receptors here all came from a man aged 18 to 30 in good health.

The J gene is TRBJ2-3, the V gene TRBV27; 9 nucleotides align to TRBD2. Germline values: CDR1 MNHEY, CDR2 SMNVEV (reference sequence). J was trimmed by 5 bases and V by 3 bases; bases with no gene match: 6. This CDR3 comprises 15 residues. The CDR3 bases are TGTGCCAGCAGTTTTAGCGGGGGAGCATTAGATACGCAGTATTTT. Protein: CASSFSGGALDTQYF.

The table lists this clone with a count of one. This chain's CDR3 is CASSVGGETPLHF. Here the CDR3 DNA reads TGTGCCAGCAGCGTAGGGGGTGAGACACCCCTCCACTTT. The chain carries TRBV9 and TRBJ1-6; D not certain. Trimming cost V 0 bases and J 11 bases, with 9 bases left between them. Germline assignment: CDR1 SGDLS and CDR2 YYNGEE. The CDR3 is 13 residues long.

The chain employs TRBV2 and TRBJ2-7, with D tentatively TRBD1 (6 bases). The CDR3 extends over 14 amino acids. Trimming stripped 3 bases from V and 4 bases from J, with 13 bases between. Germline loops: CDR1 SNHLY, CDR2 FYNNEI. CDR3 in DNA: TGTGCCAGCAGTGATCCGGGACACCTGTACGAGCAGTACTTC. Encoded protein: CASSDPGHLYEQYF. Full variable domain (outside the CDR3, taken from reference TRBV2 and TRBJ2-7): EPEVTQTPSHQVTQMGQEVILRCVPISNHLYFYWYRQILGQKVEFLVSFYNNEISEKSEIFDDQFSVERPDGSNFTLKIRSTKLEDSAMYFCASSDPGHLYEQYFGPGTRLTVT.

The sample holds one count of this clone. The chain carries TRBV30 and TRBJ2-3, with unresolved D. Germline loops: CDR1 GTSNPN, CDR2 SVGIG (reference sequence). Between the trimmed V and J ends, which lost 1 base and 2 bases, there was a span of 10 bases. The CDR3 consists of 14 residues. In nucleotides, the CDR3 is TGTGCCTGGAGTGAGGTCTTAACCACAGATACGCAGTATTTT. This encodes CAWSEVLTTDTQYF.

This chain uses TRBV7-6 with TRBJ2-7, with unresolved D. CDR3 length: 13 residues. Trimming shortened V by 5 bases and J by 2 bases, and 10 bases separated the two germline ends. Germline V gene data show CDR1 as SGHVS and CDR2 as FNYEAQ. CDR3 coding DNA: TGTGCCAGCAGCCCCCCGGGCGCCTACGAGCAGTACTTC. Protein product: CASSPPGAYEQYF.

V is TRBV11-2 and J is TRBJ2-5; 10 bases line up with TRBD2. The CDR3 covers 17 residues. With 0 bases clipped from V and 5 bases from J, the junction kept 9 bases outside the gene matches. In germline, CDR1 is SGHAT, CDR2 FQNNGV. CDR3 sequence reads: CASSLELAGSTRETQYF. Written as DNA, the CDR3 is TGTGCCAGCAGCTTAGAACTAGCGGGGTCAACGAGGGAGACCCAGTACTTC. The variable domain in full, completed from reference TRBV11-2 and TRBJ2-5, reads EAGVAQSPRYKIIEKRQSVAFWCNPISGHATLYWYQQILGQGPKLLIQFQNNGVVDDSQLPKDRFSAERLKGVDSTLKIQPAKLEDSAVYLCASSLELAGSTRETQYFGPGTRLLVL.

V usage is TRBV10-3 and J usage is TRBJ2-3, with D perhaps TRBD1 or TRBD2 (6 bases each). CDR3 length: 16 residues. Between the trimmed V and J ends, which lost 1 base and 3 bases, there was a span of 14 bases. The germline V gene encodes CDR1 ENHRY and CDR2 SYGVKD. The CDR3 DNA is TGTGCCATCAGTGAGTTTGAGGGGGGCCGGACAGATACGCAGTATTTT. It codes for CAISEFEGGRTDTQYF.

This chain links TRBV29-1 with TRBJ1-1; the D is unclear. Germline CDR1 is SQVTM and CDR2 is ANQGSEA. V lost 7 bases and J lost 1, with 7 bases in between. The CDR3 has 11 residues. The CDR3 coding sequence is TGCAGCGCCGACTCGAACACTGAAGCTTTCTTT. This sequence encodes CSADSNTEAFF.

As DNA, the CDR3 is TGTGCCGGGCACCGGGGACAGCACTACGAGCAGTACTTC. This encodes CAGHRGQHYEQYF. The rearrangement joins TRBV5-8 to TRBJ2-7; 7 bases are shared with TRBD1. The junction had 10 bases not matched to a gene; V was cut back by 10 bases and J by 3 bases. Germline loops: CDR1 SGHTS, CDR2 YDEGEE. The CDR3 has 13 amino acids.

This sequence joins TRBV7-2 and TRBJ2-3, with D perhaps TRBD1 or TRBD2 (5 bases each). Trimming took off 1 base at V and 2 bases at J, with 13 bases between the two ends. This CDR3 comprises 16 residues. Germline V gene lookup returns CDR1 SGHTA and CDR2 FQGNSA. CDR3 sequence: CASSLEHGGDTDTQYF. In nucleotides, the CDR3 is TGTGCCAGCAGCTTAGAACATGGGGGTGACACAGATACGCAGTATTTT.

This clone appeared once. The rearrangement links TRBV27 to TRBJ2-7, with D uncertain. Looked up from germline, CDR1 is MNHEY and CDR2 is SMNVEV (reference sequence). The CDR3 totals 16 residues. V was clipped by 0 bases and J by 5 bases, with 17 bases between them. The CDR3 bases are TGTGCCAGCAGTTTATCGGCCGAAGTACCTAACAACGAGCAGTACTTC. It translates to CASSLSAEVPNNEQYF.

This clone was seen once. The chain combines TRBV6-7 with TRBJ1-2; D is undetermined. TRBV6-7 qualifies as an ORF whose function is uncertain. V lost 2 bases and J lost 6, with 13 bases in between. The CDR3 is 14 amino acids. CDR3 protein: CASSYISSGDGYTF. The CDR3 region has the DNA TGTGCCAGCAGTTACATTTCATCAGGCGATGGCTACACCTTC.

The J gene is TRBJ1-2, the V gene TRBV7-9; 8 positions match TRBD1. The CDR3 sequence is 14 residues long. The V segment lost 6 bases and the J segment 6 bases; nucleotides outside the gene matches: 9. The germline gives CDR1 SEHNR, CDR2 FQNEAQ (reference sequence). The CDR3: CASSLHDRGDGYTF. CDR3 sequence (DNA): TGTGCCAGCAGTTTACATGACAGGGGTGATGGCTACACCTTC.

The chain uses TRBV6-1 and TRBJ1-5; D gene unclear. CDR1 MNHNS and CDR2 SASEGT come from the germline V gene. Trimming shortened V by 2 bases and J by 7 bases, and 15 bases separated the two germline ends. The CDR3 length is 15 residues. CDR3 sequence (DNA): TGTGCCAGCAGTGAAATAGTCAGGAGCTCGCAGCCCCAGCATTTT. The encoded protein is CASSEIVRSSQPQHF.

The chain couples TRBV10-1 to TRBJ2-3; possible D gene TRBD2, 5 bases. Germline V gene sequence: CDR1 WNHNN, CDR2 SYGVQD (reference sequence). The CDR3 has 19 amino acids. V was clipped by 0 bases and J by 6 bases, with 25 bases between them. CDR3 DNA: TGCGCCAGCAGTGAGTCTACAAACCCGGGCGGGCTACCCAGGGATACGCAGTATTTT. Its protein is CASSESTNPGGLPRDTQYF.

This clone was seen only once. The chain couples TRBV10-3 to TRBJ2-1; 9 nucleotides agree with TRBD2. Germline lookup yields CDR1 ENHRY and CDR2 SYGVKD. CDR3 size: 17 residues. Unmatched junction bases numbered 16, after V lost 4 bases and J lost 9 bases. This chain's CDR3 is CAISAKAPSGRNCEQFF. The CDR3 nucleotides read TGTGCCATCAGTGCGAAGGCCCCCAGCGGGAGGAATTGTGAGCAGTTCTTC.

The gene calls are TRBV13 and TRBJ2-4; no clear D gene. Per the germline V gene, CDR1 is PRHDT and CDR2 is FYEKMQ (reference sequence). V was trimmed by 0 bases and J by 8 bases, leaving 5 bases between them. The CDR3 runs 12 residues. The CDR3 sequence: CASSLGVDIQYF. CDR3 nucleotides: TGTGCCAGCAGCTTAGGGGTCGACATTCAGTACTTC.

The chain recombines TRBV19 with TRBJ2-7; D perhaps matches TRBD2 (6 bases). Trimming pared 5 bases from V and 6 bases from J, leaving 17 bases between. In germline, CDR1 is LNHDA, CDR2 SQIVND (reference sequence). The CDR3 loop spans 14 amino acids. As DNA, the CDR3 is TGTGCCAGTAGTCCGGGGGAAGGAGTCTCCGAGCAGTACTTC. Its protein product is CASSPGEGVSEQYF.

The V and J genes are TRBV21-1 and TRBJ2-7; no check of the table's D call, TRBD1, against the DNA was made. TRBV21-1 is noted as a pseudogene. The CDR3 is 14 residues long. CDR3 sequence reads: CASSWWGRPYEQYF. The CDR3 region has the DNA TGTGCCAGCAGCTGGTGGGGGCGCCCCTACGAGCAGTACTTC.

The chain couples TRBV5-1 to TRBJ2-7; D is unclear. In germline, CDR1 is SGHRS, CDR2 YFSETQ. V was shortened by 4 bases and J by 0 bases, with 11 bases between the two germline ends. The CDR3 has 14 residues. This chain's CDR3 is CASSPDSYSYEQYF. CDR3 DNA: TGCGCCAGCAGCCCGGATTCCTACTCCTACGAGCAGTACTTC.

As concerns this clone: Other DNA sequences in this sample translate to the same CDR3. This rearrangement joins TRBV7-2 to TRBJ2-5; the match to TRBD1 covers 7 bases. Germline lookup yields CDR1 SGHTA and CDR2 FQGNSA. The CDR3 length is 14 residues. J was trimmed by 5 bases and V by 1 base; bases with no gene match: 4. Here the CDR3 reads CASSLDRGWETQYF. CDR3 DNA sequence: TGTGCCAGCAGCTTAGACAGGGGATGGGAGACCCAGTACTTC. The variable domain in full, with the rest retrieved from reference TRBV7-2 and TRBJ2-5, is GAGVSQSPSNKVTEKGKDVELRCDPISGHTALYWYRQSLGQGLEFLIYFQGNSAPDKSGLPSDRFSAERTGGSVSTLTIQRTQQEDSAVYLCASSLDRGWETQYFGPGTRLLVL.